These 10 T cell receptor beta chains were sequenced from one sample in a study of cytomegalovirus exposure and HLA in healthy donors. This PCR relied on a set of 60 Vbeta primers and 13 Jbeta primers. Produced via immunoSEQ multiplex PCR; TCRdb's table is partial and in-frame only. The table includes about 130,000 clones, around 73% detected once. Sequences were obtained from PBMCs. The receptors here all came from a human donor in good health.

The V gene is TRBV6-1, the J gene TRBJ2-1; 8 nucleotides agree with TRBD2. The CDR3 is 17 amino acids. Germline V gene lookup returns CDR1 MNHNS and CDR2 SASEGT. V was clipped by 1 base and J by 3 bases; unmatched bases: 8. Here the CDR3 reads CASSEVSGGAFYNEQFF. The CDR3 region has the DNA TGTGCCAGCAGTGAAGTTTCGGGGGGGGCGTTCTACAATGAGCAGTTCTTC.

This clone was seen a few times. The gene calls are TRBV7-9 and TRBJ1-1; no reliable D call. The CDR3 contains 15 residues. V lost 2 bases, J lost 4 bases, and 14 bases lay in between. From germline, CDR1 is SEHNR and CDR2 FQNEAQ (reference sequence). The CDR3 here is CASSLLLGPITEAFF. The CDR3 region has the DNA TGTGCCAGCAGCTTACTTCTTGGGCCAATCACTGAAGCTTTCTTT.

This clone has just a few counts. The same CDR3 also results from other DNA sequences found in this sample. The chain employs TRBV19 and TRBJ1-1; 9 nucleotides agree with TRBD1. Germline V lookup: CDR1 LNHDA, CDR2 SQIVND (reference sequence). This CDR3 comprises 13 residues. The junction had 4 bases not matched to a gene; V was cut back by 6 bases and J by 5 bases. The DNA for the CDR3 is TGTGCCAGTAGGGACAGGGGTGATACTGAAGCTTTCTTT. Translated, it gives CASRDRGDTEAFF.

The V call is TRBV19, the J call TRBJ1-2; no firm D call. Trimming shortened V by 6 bases and J by 2 bases, and 19 bases separated the two germline ends. This CDR3 spans 16 amino acids. Germline values: CDR1 LNHDA, CDR2 SQIVND (reference sequence). The CDR3 DNA sequence: TGTGCCAGTAGAGCCGAGAGACGGGAGCCCAACTATGGCTACACCTTC. It yields the protein CASRAERREPNYGYTF.

This chain uses TRBV19 with TRBJ2-1; TRBD1 matches 12 bases. The CDR3 sequence is 14 residues long. The germline gives CDR1 LNHDA, CDR2 SQIVND (reference sequence). Trimming at V came to 7 bases and at J to 9 bases, leaving 7 bases not matched to a gene. CDR3 loop: CASTAGTGGREQFF. The CDR3 DNA follows: TGTGCCAGTACCGCCGGGACAGGGGGCCGTGAGCAGTTCTTC.

The rearrangement uses TRBV7-2 and TRBJ1-5; 7 positions agree with TRBD1. V dropped 5 bases and J dropped 5; count of bases not matched to a gene: 9. CDR1 is SGHTA, CDR2 FQGNSA, per germline. The CDR3 runs 15 residues. The CDR3 bases are TGTGCCAGCAGCCGGACAGGTGGACTGGATCAGCCCCAGCATTTT. Its protein is CASSRTGGLDQPQHF.

This clone was seen a few times. The V gene is TRBV5-4, the J gene TRBJ1-5, with D possibly matching TRBD1 (5 bases). The CDR3 is 15 residues long. V lost 6 bases and J lost 4, with 17 bases in between. CDR1 and CDR2 (germline): SGHNT, YYREEE (reference sequence). CDR3 DNA sequence: TGTGCCAGCACCGAGACCCGAAGGGGTAATCAGCCCCAGCATTTT. Translated, it gives CASTETRRGNQPQHF.

The V call is TRBV2, the J call TRBJ2-7; 12 nucleotides align to TRBD2. After removal of 4 bases from V and 3 bases from J, the junction contained 4 bases not matched to a gene. Looked up from germline, CDR1 is SNHLY and CDR2 is FYNNEI. The CDR3 loop spans 15 amino acids. The CDR3 coding sequence is TGTGCCAGCAGTGCGACTAGCGGGGGCAACTACGAGCAGTACTTC. Its protein product is CASSATSGGNYEQYF. Supplemented by reference TRBV2 and TRBJ2-7, the full variable domain reads EPEVTQTPSHQVTQMGQEVILRCVPISNHLYFYWYRQILGQKVEFLVSFYNNEISEKSEIFDDQFSVERPDGSNFTLKIRSTKLEDSAMYFCASSATSGGNYEQYFGPGTRLTVT.

The V call is TRBV6-5, the J call TRBJ1-2; tentatively, D is TRBD1 (5 bases). Germline V lookup: CDR1 MNHEY, CDR2 SVGAGI. Deletions cut 4 bases from V and 2 bases from J, with 8 bases between. The CDR3 sequence is 13 residues long. The CDR3 DNA follows: TGTGCCAGCAGTTCTAAGGGGAACTATGGCTACACCTTC. This gives the protein CASSSKGNYGYTF.

The rearrangement uses TRBV19 and TRBJ2-3; 14 nucleotides agree with TRBD2. V gave up 3 bases and J gave up 0 bases; unmatched junction bases: 5. CDR1 is LNHDA and CDR2 is SQIVND in the germline V gene (reference sequence). The CDR3 contains 18 residues. The CDR3 here is CASSIPTSGGVSTDTQYF. The CDR3 DNA is TGTGCCAGTAGTATTCCGACTAGCGGGGGGGTTAGCACAGATACGCAGTATTTT.